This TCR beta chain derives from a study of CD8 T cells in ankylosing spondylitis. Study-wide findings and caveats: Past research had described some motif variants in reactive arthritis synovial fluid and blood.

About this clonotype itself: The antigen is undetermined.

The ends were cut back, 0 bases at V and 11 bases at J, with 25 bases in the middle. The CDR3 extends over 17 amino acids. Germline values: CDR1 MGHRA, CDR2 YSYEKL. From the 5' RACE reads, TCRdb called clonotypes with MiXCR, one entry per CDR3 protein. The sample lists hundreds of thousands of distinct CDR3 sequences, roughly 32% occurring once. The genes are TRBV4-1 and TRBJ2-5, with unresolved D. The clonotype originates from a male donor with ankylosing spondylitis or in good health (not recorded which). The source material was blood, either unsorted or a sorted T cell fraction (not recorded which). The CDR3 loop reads CASSQELTVGPHLAQYF. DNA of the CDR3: TGCGCCAGCAGCCAAGAACTCACAGTAGGACCCCACTTGGCGCAGTACTTC.